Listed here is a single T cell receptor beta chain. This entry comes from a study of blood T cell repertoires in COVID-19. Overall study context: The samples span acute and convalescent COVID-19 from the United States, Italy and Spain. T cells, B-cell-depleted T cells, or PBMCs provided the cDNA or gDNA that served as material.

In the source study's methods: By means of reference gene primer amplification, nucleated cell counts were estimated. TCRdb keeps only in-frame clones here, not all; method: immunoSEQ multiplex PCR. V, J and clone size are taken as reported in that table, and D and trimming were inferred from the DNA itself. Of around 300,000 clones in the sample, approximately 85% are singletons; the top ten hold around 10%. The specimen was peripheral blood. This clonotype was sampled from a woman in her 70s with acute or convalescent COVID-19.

This CDR3 reads CATTGRADQPQHF. CDR3 bases: TGTGCCACCACGGGCAGGGCGGATCAGCCCCAGCATTTT. The V and J genes are TRBV19 and TRBJ1-5; D may be TRBD1 (5 bases). Trimming took 10 bases from V and 5 from J, leaving 15 bases between them. CDR3 size: 13 residues. The germline V gene encodes CDR1 LNHDA and CDR2 SQIVND (reference sequence).